The TCR beta chain described here comes from a study of T cells expressing NK-cell markers. Overall study context: Sorted CD3+CD56+NKG2C+, CD3+CD56+NKG2C- and CD3+CD56-NKG2C+ T cells supplied TCR beta repertoires.

TCRdb re-called the 5' RACE reads; every CDR3 protein appears as one record, without DNA. This repertoire includes under 200,000 distinct CDR3 sequences. The germline gives CDR1 SQVTM, CDR2 ANQGSEA. The CDR3 length is 11 residues. This clonotype was obtained from a woman between 18 and 70 years old in good health. This sequence joins TRBV29-1 and TRBJ2-5; TCRdb gives TRBD1 as the D gene, but with no DNA this cannot be confirmed. The sequenced sample consisted of blood T cells: a sorted CD56 or NKG2C T cell subset, CD4+ or CD8+ T cells, or bulk PBMC T cells (not recorded which). The CDR3 sequence: CSAPDPETQYF.